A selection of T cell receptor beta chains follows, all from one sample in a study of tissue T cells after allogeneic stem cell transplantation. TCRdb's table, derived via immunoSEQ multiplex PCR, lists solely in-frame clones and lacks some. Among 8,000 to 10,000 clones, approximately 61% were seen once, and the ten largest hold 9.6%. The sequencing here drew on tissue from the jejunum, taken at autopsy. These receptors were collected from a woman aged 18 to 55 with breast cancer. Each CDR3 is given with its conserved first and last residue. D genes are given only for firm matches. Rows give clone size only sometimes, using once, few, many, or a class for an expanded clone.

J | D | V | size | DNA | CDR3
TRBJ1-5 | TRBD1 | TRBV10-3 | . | TGTGCCATCAGCAGGGACAGGGGTCGACAGCCCCAGCATTTT | CAISRDRGRQPQHF
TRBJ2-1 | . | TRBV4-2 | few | TGTGCCAGCAGCCAAGCATTCTTGATTGAGCAGTTCTTC | CASSQAFLIEQFF
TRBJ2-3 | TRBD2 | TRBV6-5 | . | TGTGCCGCAACCCGACTAGCGGGAGGAGATACGCAGTATTTT | CAATRLAGGDTQYF
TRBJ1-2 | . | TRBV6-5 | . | TGTGCCAGCAGTTACTCGACAGGAGACTATGGCTACACCTTC | CASSYSTGDYGYTF
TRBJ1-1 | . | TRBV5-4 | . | TGTGCCAGCAGCTTGGATCGAGCAACGACTGAAGCTTTCTTT | CASSLDRATTEAFF
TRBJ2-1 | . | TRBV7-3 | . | TGTGCCAGCAGCTTGCTCACGGGAGTAGGTGGGGGTGAGCAGTTCTTC | CASSLLTGVGGGEQFF
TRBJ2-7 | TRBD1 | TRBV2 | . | TGTGCCAGCAGTAGGGACAGAGCCTACGAGCAGTACTTC | CASSRDRAYEQYF
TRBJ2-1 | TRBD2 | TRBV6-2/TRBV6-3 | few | TGTGCCAGCAGTTACGGTCTTACTAGCGGGAGAAGGGCTAATGAGCAGTTCTTC | CASSYGLTSGRRANEQFF
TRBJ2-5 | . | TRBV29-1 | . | TGCAGCGTTGCCCCTCCGGGCCTCAGTATCCAGACCCAGTACTTC | CSVAPPGLSIQTQYF
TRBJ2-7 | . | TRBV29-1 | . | TGCAGCGTTGTACAGACTTCTTCCGAGCAGTACTTC | CSVVQTSSEQYF
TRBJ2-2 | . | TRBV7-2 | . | TGTGCCAGCAGCTTAGACGGCCAGGACACCGGGGAGCTGTTTTTT | CASSLDGQDTGELFF